This TCR beta chain was identified during a study of patients and donors after allogeneic stem cell transplantation. TCRdb re-called the RT-PCR reads with MiXCR, one entry per CDR3 protein. The sample has hundreds of thousands of distinct CDR3 sequences; around 16% are singletons. Unmatched junction bases numbered 7, after V lost 1 base and J lost 9 bases. CDR1 SGHTA and CDR2 FQGTGA come from the germline V gene. The CDR3 spans 17 residues. V and J are TRBV7-3 and TRBJ2-1; the match to TRBD2 covers 15 bases. The clonotype originates from a human donor who was either an allogeneic HSCT recipient or a stem cell or donor lymphocyte infusion donor (not recorded which). It is not recorded whose cells these are; they may come from a transplant donor. The sample consisted of blood, either unsorted or a sorted T cell fraction (not recorded which). The CDR3 coding sequence is TGTGCCAGCAGCTTAAATTCGGGACTAGCGGGAGGCGGTGAGCAGTTCTTC. As protein: CASSLNSGLAGGGEQFF. Based on the CDR3 plus reference TRBV7-3 and TRBJ2-1, the full variable domain is GAGVSQTPSNKVTEKGKYVELRCDPISGHTALYWYRQSLGQGPEFLIYFQGTGAADDSGLPNDRFFAVRPEGSVSTLKIQRTERGDSAVYLCASSLNSGLAGGGEQFFGPGTRLTVL.